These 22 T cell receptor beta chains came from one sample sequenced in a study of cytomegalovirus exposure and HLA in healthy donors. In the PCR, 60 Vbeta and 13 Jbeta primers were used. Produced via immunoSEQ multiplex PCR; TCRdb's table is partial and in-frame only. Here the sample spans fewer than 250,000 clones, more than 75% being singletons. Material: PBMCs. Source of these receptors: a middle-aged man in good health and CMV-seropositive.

In DNA, the CDR3 is TGTGCCAGCAGTGGACAGGGGCCGAACACCGGGGAGCTGTTTTTT. It yields the protein CASSGQGPNTGELFF. The chain couples TRBV2 to TRBJ2-2; 8 nucleotides match TRBD1. The CDR3 is made up of 15 amino acids. From germline, CDR1 is SNHLY and CDR2 FYNNEI. Losses at the gene ends were 4 bases for V and 0 bases for J; bases not matched to a gene: 1.

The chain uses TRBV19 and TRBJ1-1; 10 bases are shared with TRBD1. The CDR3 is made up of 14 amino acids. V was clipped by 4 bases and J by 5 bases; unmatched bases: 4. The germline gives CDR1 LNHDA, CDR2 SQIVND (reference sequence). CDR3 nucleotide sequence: TGTGCCAGTAGTAGGGACAGGGGTGGGACTGAAGCTTTCTTT. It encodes CASSRDRGGTEAFF.

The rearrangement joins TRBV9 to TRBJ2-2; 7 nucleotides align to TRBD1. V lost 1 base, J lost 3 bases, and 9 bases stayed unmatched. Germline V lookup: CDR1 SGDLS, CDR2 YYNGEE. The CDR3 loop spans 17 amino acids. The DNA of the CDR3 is TGTGCCAGCAGCGTAAATCCCGGGACAGCTCACACCGGGGAGCTGTTTTTT. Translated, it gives CASSVNPGTAHTGELFF.

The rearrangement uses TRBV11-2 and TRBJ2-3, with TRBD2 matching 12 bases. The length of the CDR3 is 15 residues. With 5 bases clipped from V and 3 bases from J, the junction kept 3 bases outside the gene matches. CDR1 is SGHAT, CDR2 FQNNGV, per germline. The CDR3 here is CASSLAGGLTDTQYF. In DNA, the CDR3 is TGTGCCAGCAGCCTAGCGGGGGGGCTTACAGATACGCAGTATTTT.

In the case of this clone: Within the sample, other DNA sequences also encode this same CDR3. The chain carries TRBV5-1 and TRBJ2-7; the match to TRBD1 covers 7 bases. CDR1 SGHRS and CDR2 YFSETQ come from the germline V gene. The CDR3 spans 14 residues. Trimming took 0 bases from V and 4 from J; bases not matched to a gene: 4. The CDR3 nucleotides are TGCGCCAGCAGCTTGGGACAGGGTGGGTACGAGCAGTACTTC. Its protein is CASSLGQGGYEQYF.

In DNA form, the CDR3 reads TGTGCCAGCAGTCGAAAACAGGGGAACACTGAAGCTTTCTTT. Translating it yields CASSRKQGNTEAFF. The rearrangement links TRBV27 to TRBJ1-1; D is possibly TRBD1 (6 bases). Trimming pared 5 bases from V and 1 base from J, leaving 11 bases between. This CDR3 has 14 amino acids. The V gene's germline CDR1 is MNHEY and CDR2 SMNVEV (reference sequence).

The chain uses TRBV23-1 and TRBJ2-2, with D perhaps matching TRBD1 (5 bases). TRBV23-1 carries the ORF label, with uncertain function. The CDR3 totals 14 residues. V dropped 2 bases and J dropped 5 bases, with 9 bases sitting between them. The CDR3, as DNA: TGCGCCAGCAGTCAACGCAGGGTGACCGGGGAGCTGTTTTTT. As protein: CASSQRRVTGELFF.

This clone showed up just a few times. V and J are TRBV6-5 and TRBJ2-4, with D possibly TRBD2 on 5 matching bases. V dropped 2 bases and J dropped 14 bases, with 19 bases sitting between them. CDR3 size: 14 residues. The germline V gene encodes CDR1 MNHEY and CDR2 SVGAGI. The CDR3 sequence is CASSYTLSREPEYF. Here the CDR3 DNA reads TGTGCCAGCAGTTACACCCTAAGTCGGGAACCAGAGTACTTC.

CDR3 sequence: CASSLGTGAAAYEQYF. CDR3 sequence (DNA): TGTGCCAGCAGCTTGGGGACAGGGGCAGCGGCCTACGAGCAGTACTTC. The chain is built from TRBV5-4 and TRBJ2-7; 9 bases are shared with TRBD1. The CDR3 has 16 amino acids. J lost 2 bases, V lost 0 bases, and 6 bases had no gene match. Germline CDR1 SGHNT, CDR2 YYREEE (reference sequence).

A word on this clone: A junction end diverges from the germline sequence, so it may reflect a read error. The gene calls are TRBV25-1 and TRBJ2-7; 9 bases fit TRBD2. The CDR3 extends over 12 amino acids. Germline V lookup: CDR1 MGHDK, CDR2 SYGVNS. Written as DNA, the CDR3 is TGTGCCAGCAGTGAAAGGGCTAGCGGGATCCGTTTC. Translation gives CASSERASGIRF.

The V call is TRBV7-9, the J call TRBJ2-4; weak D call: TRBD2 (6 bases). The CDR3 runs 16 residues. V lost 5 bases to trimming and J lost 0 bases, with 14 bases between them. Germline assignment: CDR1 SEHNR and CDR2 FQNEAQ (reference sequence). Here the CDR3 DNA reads TGTGCCAGCAGCACCCGGGACTTATTAGCCAAAAACATTCAGTACTTC. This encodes CASSTRDLLAKNIQYF.

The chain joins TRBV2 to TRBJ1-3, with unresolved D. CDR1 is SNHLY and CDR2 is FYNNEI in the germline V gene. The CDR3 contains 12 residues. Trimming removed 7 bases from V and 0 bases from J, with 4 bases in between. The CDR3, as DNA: TGTGCCAGCACGAGCTCTGGAAACACCATATATTTT. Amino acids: CASTSSGNTIYF.

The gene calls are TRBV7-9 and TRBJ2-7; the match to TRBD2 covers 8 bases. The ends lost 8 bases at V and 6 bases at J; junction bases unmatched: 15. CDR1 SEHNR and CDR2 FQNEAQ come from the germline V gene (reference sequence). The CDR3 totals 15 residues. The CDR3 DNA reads TGTGCCAGCGGGGGCTGGGGACTAGTTGATCGCGAGCAGTACTTC. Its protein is CASGGWGLVDREQYF.

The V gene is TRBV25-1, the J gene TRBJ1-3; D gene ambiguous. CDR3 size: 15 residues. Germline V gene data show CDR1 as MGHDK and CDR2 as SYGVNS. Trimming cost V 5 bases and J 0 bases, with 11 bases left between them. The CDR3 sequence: CASSYDSFSGNTIYF. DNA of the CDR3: TGTGCCAGCAGTTACGACTCATTCTCTGGAAACACCATATATTTT.

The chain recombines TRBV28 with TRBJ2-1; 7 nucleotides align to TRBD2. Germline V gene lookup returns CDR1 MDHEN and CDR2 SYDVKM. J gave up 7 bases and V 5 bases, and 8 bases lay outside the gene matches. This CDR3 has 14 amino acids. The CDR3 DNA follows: TGTGCCAGCAGTCCGACAATCGGGGGGAATGAGCAGTTCTTC. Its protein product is CASSPTIGGNEQFF.

CDR3 sequence: CAWSVGAGPYEQYF. The CDR3 nucleotides are TGTGCCTGGAGTGTAGGAGCGGGACCCTACGAGCAGTACTTC. The chain employs TRBV30 and TRBJ2-7, with 7 bases that match TRBD2. V was clipped by 0 bases and J by 2 bases; unmatched bases: 4. Germline V lookup: CDR1 GTSNPN, CDR2 SVGIG (reference sequence). The CDR3 is 14 amino acids.

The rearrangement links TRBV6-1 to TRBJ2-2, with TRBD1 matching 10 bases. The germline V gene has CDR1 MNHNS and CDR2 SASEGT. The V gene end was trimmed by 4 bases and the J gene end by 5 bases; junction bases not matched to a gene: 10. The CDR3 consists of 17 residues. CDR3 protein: CASSAPGGQGGTGELFF. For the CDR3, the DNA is TGTGCCAGCAGTGCCCCCGGCGGACAGGGGGGAACCGGGGAGCTGTTTTTT.

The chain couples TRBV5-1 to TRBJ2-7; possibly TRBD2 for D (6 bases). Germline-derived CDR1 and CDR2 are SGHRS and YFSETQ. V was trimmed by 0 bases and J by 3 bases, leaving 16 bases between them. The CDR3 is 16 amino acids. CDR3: CASSLVYTGGYYEQYF. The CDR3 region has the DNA TGCGCCAGCAGCTTGGTGTACACTGGGGGGTACTACGAGCAGTACTTC.

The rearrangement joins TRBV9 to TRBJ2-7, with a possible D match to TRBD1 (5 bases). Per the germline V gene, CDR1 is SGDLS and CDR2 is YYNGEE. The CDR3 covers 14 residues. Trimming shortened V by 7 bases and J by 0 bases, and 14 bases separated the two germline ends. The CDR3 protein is CASARQGDSYEQYF. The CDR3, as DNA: TGTGCCAGCGCTAGGCAGGGCGACTCCTACGAGCAGTACTTC.

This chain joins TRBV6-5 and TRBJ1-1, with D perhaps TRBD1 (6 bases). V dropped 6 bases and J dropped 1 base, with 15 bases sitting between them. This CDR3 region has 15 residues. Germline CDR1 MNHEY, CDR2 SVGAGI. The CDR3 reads CASRLPLQGNTEAFF. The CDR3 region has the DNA TGTGCCAGCAGGTTACCCTTACAGGGGAACACTGAAGCTTTCTTT.

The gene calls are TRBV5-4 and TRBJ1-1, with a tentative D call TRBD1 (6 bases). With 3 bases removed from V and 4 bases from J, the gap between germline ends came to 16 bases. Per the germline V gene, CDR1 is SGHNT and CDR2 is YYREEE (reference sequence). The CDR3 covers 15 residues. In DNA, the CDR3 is TGTGCCAGCAGCTCAGGGGCGCCCAGGGGCACTGAAGCTTTCTTT. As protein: CASSSGAPRGTEAFF.

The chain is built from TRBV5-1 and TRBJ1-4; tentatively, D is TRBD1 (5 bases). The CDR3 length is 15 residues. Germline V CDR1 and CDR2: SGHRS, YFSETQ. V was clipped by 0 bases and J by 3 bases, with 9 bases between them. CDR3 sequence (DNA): TGCGCCAGCAGCTTGGTAGGGGAGGCTAATGAAAAACTGTTTTTT. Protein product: CASSLVGEANEKLFF.